These T cell receptor beta chains were read from a single sample in a study of Ad26.COV2.S vaccination and SARS-CoV-2 variants. Generated by immunoSEQ multiplex PCR, the TCRdb table keeps only in-frame clones and is missing some. Among 380,000 or so clones listed, about 83% were seen once. This specimen consisted of peripheral blood, obtained in a trial of Ad26.COV2.S vaccine versus placebo. Every receptor here comes from a person aged 18-65 years who received the Ad26.COV2.S COVID-19 vaccine or a placebo. Both conserved end residues are part of each CDR3. The D gene is left open where the match is weak. Clone size is not always given. Where it is, it says once, few, many or a class for expanded clones.

D gene | J gene | clone size | V gene | CDR3 DNA | CDR3 protein
. | TRBJ2-5 | . | TRBV2 | TGTGCCAGCAGATACCAGCGGTTCCAAGAGACCCAGTACTTC | CASRYQRFQETQYF
. | TRBJ2-7 | . | TRBV28 | TGTGCCAGCAGTAGACAGGGACTCGAGCAGTACTTC | CASSRQGLEQYF
. | TRBJ1-6 | once | TRBV5-1 | TGCGCCAGCAGCTTGACCCCCACCCCTTCACCCCTCCACTTT | CASSLTPTPSPLHF
. | TRBJ1-1 | . | TRBV5-4 | TGTGCCAGCAGCTTGAACATAGGGGAGACTGAAGCTTTCTTT | CASSLNIGETEAFF
TRBD1 | TRBJ1-5 | . | TRBV10-3 | TGTGCCACCCAGAAGGGGACAGGGCGGGGAAATCAGCCCCAGCATTTT | CATQKGTGRGNQPQHF
TRBD2 | TRBJ2-7 | . | TRBV3-1/TRBV3-2 | TGTGCCAGCAGCCAAGGAGCGGGAGACGGCGAGCAGTACTTC | CASSQGAGDGEQYF
. | TRBJ2-7 | . | TRBV27 | TGTGCCAGCAGTTTTCGGGGACCCGTCCCAGCGGAGTACTTC | CASSFRGPVPAEYF
. | TRBJ1-1 | . | TRBV19 | TGTGCCAGTAGTCGACGGGAGGAAGCTTTCTTT | CASSRREEAFF
. | TRBJ1-1 | few | TRBV4-1 | TGCGCCAGCAGCCCCGTTCAGAGGGGGGGATCCACTGAAGCTTTCTTT | CASSPVQRGGSTEAFF
. | TRBJ1-2 | . | TRBV19 | TGTGCCAGTAGTCGACAGAGCGGGGGCTATGGCTACACCTTC | CASSRQSGGYGYTF
. | TRBJ2-1 | . | TRBV20-1 | TGCAGTGCTAGTATGCCCGGGCCCCAGTTCTTC | CSASMPGPQFF
. | TRBJ1-3 | . | TRBV5-1 | TGCGCCAGCAGCTCCCAGGGGACCAGCTCTGGAAACACCATATATTTT | CASSSQGTSSGNTIYF
. | TRBJ1-2 | . | TRBV2 | TGTGCCAGCAGATCCCGGACAGCCCCAACGGGACCTGGCTACACCTTC | CASRSRTAPTGPGYTF
. | TRBJ2-7 | . | TRBV5-6 | TGTGCCAGCAGCTTGGCGCAGGATAAGTTCTACGAGCAGTACTTC | CASSLAQDKFYEQYF
. | TRBJ2-5 | . | TRBV18 | TGTGCCAGCTCACCTGAGGGAGGAAAAGAGACCCAGTACTTC | CASSPEGGKETQYF
TRBD1 | TRBJ1-5 | . | TRBV20-1 | TGCAGTGCTAGTGACCCAGGGGGGAACAATCAGCCCCAGCATTTT | CSASDPGGNNQPQHF
. | TRBJ2-1 | . | TRBV19 | TGTGCCAGTAGTATGCGGAGGAGCTCCTACAATGAGCAGTTCTTC | CASSMRRSSYNEQFF